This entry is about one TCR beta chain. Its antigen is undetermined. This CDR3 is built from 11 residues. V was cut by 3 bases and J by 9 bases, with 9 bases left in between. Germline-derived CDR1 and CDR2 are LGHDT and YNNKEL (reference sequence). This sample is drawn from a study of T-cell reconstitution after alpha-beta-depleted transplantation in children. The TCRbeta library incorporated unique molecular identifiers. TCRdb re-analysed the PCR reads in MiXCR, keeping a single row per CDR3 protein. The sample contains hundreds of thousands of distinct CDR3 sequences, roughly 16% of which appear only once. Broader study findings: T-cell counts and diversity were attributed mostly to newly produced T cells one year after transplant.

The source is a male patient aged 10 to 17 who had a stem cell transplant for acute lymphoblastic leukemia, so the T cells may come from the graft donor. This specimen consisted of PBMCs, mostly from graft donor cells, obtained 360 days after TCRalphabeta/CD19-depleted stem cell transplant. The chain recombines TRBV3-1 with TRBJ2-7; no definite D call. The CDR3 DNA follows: TGTGCCAGCAGCCACAATGTTGTGCAGTACTTC. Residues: CASSHNVVQYF.